The clone carrying this T cell receptor (beta chain) appeared many times. The V gene end was trimmed by 6 bases and the J gene end by 1 base; junction bases not matched to a gene: 4. Germline V lookup: CDR1 MDHEN, CDR2 SYDVKM. The CDR3 runs to 16 residues. This sample stems from a study of T cells in Graves' hyperthyroidism and ophthalmopathy. There were TCR beta CDR3 regions amplified from RNA transcripts. Using the HTBI primer set, a first-round RT-PCR was run on the TCR CDR3. TCRdb re-called the multiplex PCR reads with MiXCR, one entry per CDR3 protein. Of nearly 600,000 distinct CDR3 sequences detected, approximately 15% appear once; the ten largest clones hold around 7%.

Sequenced: blood. This rearrangement joins TRBV28 to TRBJ2-6; 9 nucleotides agree with TRBD1. The sequence came from a woman aged 18-29 years with Graves' ophthalmopathy. The CDR3 DNA reads TGTGCCAGCAGACGGGACAGGGTTTCTGGGGCCAACGTCCTGACTTTC. It codes for CASRRDRVSGANVLTF.